A single sample gave rise to the 27 T cell receptor beta chains below, sequenced in a study of early T cells in non-severe SARS-CoV-2 infection. TCRdb independently ran MiXCR on the 5' RACE reads; one entry per CDR3 protein. Here the sample spans approximately 81,000 distinct CDR3 sequences, around 6% being singletons. Sample: whole blood. Receptors were obtained from an adult who was a healthcare worker with PCR-confirmed SARS-CoV-2 infection or an uninfected control (not recorded which).

This clonotype was picked up many times. The CDR3 reads CSAETGAQETQYF. Written as DNA, the CDR3 is TGCAGTGCTGAGACAGGAGCCCAAGAGACCCAGTACTTC. This chain joins TRBV20-1 and TRBJ2-5; possibly TRBD1 for D (6 bases). The V gene lost 5 bases and the J gene lost 1 base, with 11 bases spanning the gap. The CDR3 has 13 residues. Per the germline V gene, CDR1 is DFQATT and CDR2 is SNEGSKA (reference sequence).

This clonotype was detected ten times or more. This chain connects TRBV3-1 to TRBJ1-4, with D hard to call. The CDR3 consists of 14 residues. CDR1 and CDR2 from the germline V gene are LGHDT and YNNKEL (reference sequence). Deletions cut 3 bases from V and 1 base from J, with 6 bases between. The CDR3: CASSHRKTNEKLFF. The CDR3 region has the DNA TGTGCCAGCAGCCACCGGAAAACTAATGAAAAACTGTTTTTT.

CDR3 nucleotides: TGCGCCAGCAGCTTGGATCTATGGGCTGACTCAAACTATGGCTACACCTTC. This encodes CASSLDLWADSNYGYTF. The chain couples TRBV5-1 to TRBJ1-2; D is unclear. Trimming removed 0 bases at V and 2 bases at J, with 17 bases between. This CDR3 has 17 residues. The germline gives CDR1 SGHRS, CDR2 YFSETQ.

This clonotype was recorded a few times. The gene calls are TRBV9 and TRBJ1-6; 7 bases map to TRBD1. The CDR3 is 15 amino acids. Germline CDR1 reads SGDLS; CDR2 reads YYNGEE. V dropped 3 bases and J dropped 7; count of bases not matched to a gene: 7. The CDR3 DNA is TGTGCCAGCAGCGATAGGACAGGAAAAAATTCACCCCTCCACTTT. Amino acids: CASSDRTGKNSPLHF.

This clonotype came up a few times. The chain is built from TRBV12-3 or TRBV12-4 and TRBJ1-1; a possible D gene is TRBD1 (6 bases). Trimming cost V 1 base and J 4 bases, with 19 bases left between them. CDR3 length: 17 amino acids. CDR3: CASSLGGLGGLGTEAFF. For the CDR3, the DNA is TGTGCCAGCAGTTTAGGGGGACTGGGGGGGCTTGGCACTGAAGCTTTCTTT.

Ten or more counts support this clonotype. This chain uses TRBV5-5 with TRBJ2-7, with TRBD1 matching 10 bases. Germline V gene lookup returns CDR1 SGHKS and CDR2 YYEKEE (reference sequence). There are 16 residues in the CDR3. V shed 4 bases and J 3 bases; nucleotides not matched to a gene: 10. CDR3 sequence reads: CASSPSRTGGYYEQYF. The CDR3 bases are TGTGCCAGCAGCCCGAGTAGGACAGGGGGATACTACGAGCAGTACTTC.

This clonotype has only a few counts. V and J are TRBV6-2 or TRBV6-3 and TRBJ1-1, with 7 bases aligning to TRBD1. CDR3 size: 17 residues. V shed 6 bases, J shed 1 base, and the junction held 14 bases outside the gene matches. Germline CDR1 and CDR2: MNHEY and SVGEGT. The CDR3 nucleotides read TGTGCCAGCAGACCCCTCCTTACAGGGGCCCAGAACACTGAAGCTTTCTTT. Translated: CASRPLLTGAQNTEAFF.

The rearrangement joins TRBV5-6 to TRBJ2-4, with D unresolved. Trimming left V 4 bases short and J 1 base short, with 9 bases between. The germline V gene encodes CDR1 SGHDT and CDR2 YYEEEE. This CDR3 region has 14 residues. In DNA, the CDR3 is TGTGCCAGCAGCCGATGGGGTGCCAAAAACATTCAGTACTTC. It specifies CASSRWGAKNIQYF.

This clonotype was found many times. The V gene is TRBV12-5, the J gene TRBJ2-4; D not certain. The V gene's germline CDR1 is LGHNT and CDR2 FRNRAP. V was cut by 8 bases and J by 7 bases, with 6 bases left in between. This CDR3 contains 10 residues. The CDR3 reads CASSLNIQYF. CDR3 bases: TGTGCTAGTTCCCTCAACATTCAGTACTTC.

This clonotype has a handful of counts. The chain joins TRBV15 to TRBJ1-2; TRBD1 matches at 9 bases. Germline V CDR1 and CDR2: LNHNV, YYDKDF (reference sequence). V lost 1 base to trimming and J lost 1 base; unmatched junction nucleotides: 4. The CDR3 has 16 amino acids. CDR3 coding DNA: TGTGCCACCAGCAGAGGAGGGACAGGGCTTAACTATGGCTACACCTTC. Amino acids: CATSRGGTGLNYGYTF.

The V and J genes are TRBV6-6 and TRBJ1-5; D gene unclear. The CDR3 loop spans 14 amino acids. V was shortened by 0 bases and J by 6 bases, with 9 bases between the two germline ends. Germline CDR1 and CDR2: MNHNY and SVGAGI (reference sequence). The CDR3 is CASSYSTGSQPQHF. The CDR3, as DNA: TGTGCCAGCAGTTACTCGACGGGATCTCAGCCCCAGCATTTT.

This clonotype came up many times. The V gene is TRBV30, the J gene TRBJ2-3, with 7 nucleotides matching TRBD1. V was pared by 2 bases and J by 4 bases, with 15 bases of the junction left unmatched. The germline V gene has CDR1 GTSNPN and CDR2 SVGIG (reference sequence). The CDR3 is 17 amino acids. CDR3 sequence reads: CAWSPNPIGTVADTQYF. Here the CDR3 DNA reads TGTGCCTGGAGTCCCAATCCGATCGGGACAGTCGCAGATACGCAGTATTTT. Based on the CDR3 plus reference TRBV30 and TRBJ2-3, the full variable domain is SQTIHQWPATLVQPVGSPLSLECTVEGTSNPNLYWYRQAAGRGLQLLFYSVGIGQISSEVPQNLSASRPQDRQFILSSKKLLLSDSGFYLCAWSPNPIGTVADTQYFGPGTRLTVL.

This clonotype was seen ten or more times. J is TRBJ2-4 and V is TRBV12-2; the D call TRBD1 from the table was never checked on the DNA. TRBV12-2 is an annotated pseudogene. This CDR3 spans 15 amino acids. This chain's CDR3 is CASRLDQGAKNIQYF. The CDR3 coding sequence is TGTGCAAGTCGCTTAGACCAGGGGGCCAAAAACATTCAGTACTTC.

V is TRBV3-1 and J is TRBJ1-1, with D possibly TRBD1 on 6 matching bases. The length of the CDR3 is 15 residues. Germline CDR1 and CDR2: LGHDT and YNNKEL (reference sequence). V was trimmed by 2 bases and J by 4 bases, leaving 14 bases between them. CDR3 sequence reads: CASSQLVGGFTEAFF. CDR3 in DNA: TGTGCCAGCAGCCAATTGGTAGGGGGGTTCACTGAAGCTTTCTTT.

This rearrangement joins TRBV20-1 to TRBJ1-3; tentative D call: TRBD1 (6 bases). This CDR3 comprises 14 residues. CDR1 is DFQATT, CDR2 SNEGSKA, per germline (reference sequence). V lost 3 bases and J 0 bases, leaving 9 bases between the germline ends. The CDR3 here is CSASDRSSGNTIYF. CDR3 in DNA: TGCAGTGCTAGCGACAGGAGCTCTGGAAACACCATATATTTT.

This clonotype was counted ten times or more. The rearrangement joins TRBV6-6 to TRBJ2-1, with 11 bases that match TRBD2. The CDR3 covers 15 residues. Germline assignment: CDR1 MNHNY and CDR2 SVGAGI (reference sequence). V shed 1 base, J shed 8 bases, and the junction held 4 bases outside the gene matches. The DNA for the CDR3 is TGTGCCAGCAGTTACTTAGCGGGAGGGCCGCATGAGCAGTTCTTC. This translates into CASSYLAGGPHEQFF.

The J gene is TRBJ2-7, the V gene TRBV7-6; 8 positions match TRBD1. V lost 5 bases to trimming and J lost 0 bases; unmatched junction nucleotides: 9. Germline V lookup: CDR1 SGHVS, CDR2 FNYEAQ. This CDR3 has 16 amino acids. The CDR3 sequence is CASSLTTGDSSYEQYF. The DNA for the CDR3 is TGTGCCAGCAGCCTAACGACAGGGGACTCCTCCTACGAGCAGTACTTC.

This clonotype occurred many times. The chain carries TRBV7-9 and TRBJ2-1; tentatively, D is TRBD2 (5 bases). The CDR3 covers 12 residues. Germline V gene lookup returns CDR1 SEHNR and CDR2 FQNEAQ (reference sequence). V gave up 3 bases and J gave up 8 bases, with 8 bases separating them. CDR3 loop: CASSLERDEQFF. The CDR3 region has the DNA TGTGCCAGCAGCTTGGAGAGGGATGAGCAGTTCTTC.

This clonotype was recorded many times. This chain links TRBV10-2 with TRBJ1-1, with 7 bases that match TRBD1. CDR3 length equals 14 residues. Looked up from germline, CDR1 is WSHSY and CDR2 is SAAADI. Trimming took 7 bases from V and 0 from J; bases not matched to a gene: 5. CDR3 amino acids: CASNPTGLNTEAFF. The CDR3 DNA reads as TGCGCCAGCAATCCGACAGGGTTGAACACTGAAGCTTTCTTT.

A word on this clonotype: Being one base from a much bigger clone, this may be a read error. V usage is TRBV4-2 and J usage is TRBJ2-7; the D is unclear. With 0 bases removed from V and 4 bases from J, the gap between germline ends came to 4 bases. Germline lookup yields CDR1 LGHNA and CDR2 YNFKEQ. The CDR3 spans 12 residues. CDR3 in amino acids: CASSQDQYEQYF. As DNA, the CDR3 is TGTGCCAGCAGCCAAGACCAATACGAGCAGTACTTC.

This clonotype was observed a handful of times. The V gene is TRBV6-1, the J gene TRBJ1-1, with D maybe TRBD1 (5 bases). This CDR3 has 13 residues. Trimming shortened V by 7 bases and J by 1 base, and 10 bases separated the two germline ends. From germline, CDR1 is MNHNS and CDR2 SASEGT. The CDR3 sequence is CASIWDGNTEAFF. The CDR3 nucleotides are TGTGCCAGCATCTGGGACGGGAACACTGAAGCTTTCTTT.

The V and J genes are TRBV5-1 and TRBJ2-1, with 7 bases identical to TRBD1. With V trimmed by 4 bases and J by 4 bases, 5 bases remained unmatched. The CDR3 runs to 14 residues. Looked up from germline, CDR1 is SGHRS and CDR2 is YFSETQ. The CDR3 region is CASSISGQYNEQFF. CDR3 sequence (DNA): TGCGCCAGCAGCATTTCGGGACAGTACAATGAGCAGTTCTTC.

This clonotype came up many times. The gene calls are TRBV27 and TRBJ2-7; 9 bases align to TRBD1. The CDR3 is 15 residues long. From germline, CDR1 is MNHEY and CDR2 SMNVEV (reference sequence). Trimming at V came to 5 bases and at J to 0 bases, leaving 5 bases not matched to a gene. The DNA for the CDR3 is TGTGCCAGCAGTGTGACAGGGGGTAGCTCCTACGAGCAGTACTTC. This encodes CASSVTGGSSYEQYF.

This clonotype was observed a few times. This chain connects TRBV27 to TRBJ2-7; D assignment may be TRBD1 or TRBD2 (7 bases each). Germline CDR1 reads MNHEY; CDR2 reads SMNVEV (reference sequence). The ends were cut back, 2 bases at V and 6 bases at J, with 14 bases in the middle. CDR3 length: 14 residues. In DNA form, the CDR3 reads TGTGCCAGCAGTTTAACGGCCAGGGGGGGCGAGCAGTACTTC. Amino acid sequence: CASSLTARGGEQYF.

This CDR3 is CASSGLQGPREKLFF. The CDR3 DNA is TGTGCCAGCAGCGGCCTACAGGGACCAAGGGAAAAACTGTTTTTT. The chain is built from TRBV9 and TRBJ1-4, with D tentatively TRBD1 (6 bases). Deletions cut 3 bases from V and 8 bases from J, with 17 bases between. Per germline, CDR1 SGDLS and CDR2 YYNGEE. The CDR3 runs 15 residues. The variable domain in full, completed from reference TRBV9 and TRBJ1-4, reads DSGVTQTPKHLITATGQRVTLRCSPRSGDLSVYWYQQSLDQGLQFLIQYYNGEERAKGNILERFSAQQFPDLHSELNLSSLELGDSALYFCASSGLQGPREKLFFGSGTQLSVL.

The V call is TRBV19, the J call TRBJ2-4, with D unresolved. V dropped 6 bases and J dropped 0 bases, with 12 bases sitting between them. Germline-derived CDR1 and CDR2 are LNHDA and SQIVND (reference sequence). The CDR3 spans 15 residues. The DNA for the CDR3 is TGTGCCAGTAGGCCGAACTCTTTAGCCAAAAACATTCAGTACTTC. Its translation: CASRPNSLAKNIQYF.

The J gene is TRBJ2-7, the V gene TRBV6-5; TRBD1 might be the D (5 bases). The V end was cut by 4 bases, the J end by 0 bases, with 13 bases between. The germline V gene encodes CDR1 MNHEY and CDR2 SVGAGI. CDR3 length: 15 amino acids. Written as DNA, the CDR3 is TGTGCCAGCAGTTCGGAGTACAGGAGCTCCTACGAGCAGTACTTC. Translating gives CASSSEYRSSYEQYF.